The 10 T cell receptor beta chains presented below share a single source sample, sequenced in a study of T-cell reconstitution after alpha-beta-depleted transplantation in children. Unique molecular identifiers were incorporated during preparation of the TCRbeta library. TCRdb called the PCR reads again in MiXCR, with one record for every CDR3 protein. This table holds about 900,000 distinct CDR3 sequences, less than 30% found once. The sample here was PBMCs, mostly from graft donor cells, taken 360 days after TCRalphabeta/CD19-depleted stem cell transplant. The receptors derive from a boy in the first two years of life who had a stem cell transplant for SCID, so the T cells may come from the graft donor.

This clonotype was found a few times. The chain has TRBV7-9 and TRBJ2-7; no clear D. CDR1 is SEHNR and CDR2 is FQNEAQ in the germline V gene (reference sequence). V was clipped by 2 bases and J by 2 bases, with 7 bases between them. The CDR3 is made up of 13 amino acids. The DNA for the CDR3 is TGTGCCAGCAGCTTAATGAGAACCTACGAGCAGTACTTC. This translates into CASSLMRTYEQYF.

This clonotype was detected only a few times. The chain carries TRBV7-3 and TRBJ2-5, with 7 bases that match TRBD2. CDR1 and CDR2 from the germline V gene are SGHTA and FQGTGA. CDR3 length equals 15 residues. Unmatched junction bases numbered 15, after V lost 10 bases and J lost 4 bases. In nucleotides, the CDR3 is TGTGCCATCGAACCAAGACTAGCTCCCCCAGAGACCCAGTACTTC. This encodes CAIEPRLAPPETQYF.

The chain links TRBV27 to TRBJ2-7; 10 positions match TRBD1. CDR3 length: 13 residues. V was pared by 4 bases and J by 7 bases, with 4 bases of the junction left unmatched. Germline lookup yields CDR1 MNHEY and CDR2 SMNVEV (reference sequence). CDR3 DNA: TGTGCCAGCAGTTCGACAGGGGGCCGGGAGCAGTACTTC. Its protein is CASSSTGGREQYF.

V is TRBV20-1 and J is TRBJ1-5; the match to TRBD1 covers 7 bases. The V segment lost 0 bases and the J segment 6 bases; nucleotides outside the gene matches: 14. The germline CDR1 and CDR2 sequences are DFQATT and SNEGSKA (reference sequence). The CDR3 consists of 17 residues. The CDR3 DNA follows: TGCAGTGCTAGAGAAACGACCACCGGGACAGAAGGTCAGCCCCAGCATTTT. Amino acid sequence: CSARETTTGTEGQPQHF.

A few counts support this clonotype. The CDR3, as DNA: TGTGCCAGCAGCGTAGTGGACAGGGGTGGGTCACCCCTCCACTTT. Protein: CASSVVDRGGSPLHF. This chain uses TRBV9 with TRBJ1-6; the match to TRBD1 covers 9 bases. The germline V gene has CDR1 SGDLS and CDR2 YYNGEE. Trimming cost V 0 bases and J 10 bases; bases outside gene matches: 5. The CDR3 spans 15 residues.

The V gene is TRBV11-2, the J gene TRBJ2-7; D possibly corresponds to TRBD2 (6 bases). Germline V lookup: CDR1 SGHAT, CDR2 FQNNGV. V shed 5 bases and J shed 0 bases, with 14 bases lying between them. The CDR3 totals 15 residues. CDR3 bases: TGTGCCAGCAGCAGCCGGGGGTCGGGCTCCTACGAGCAGTACTTC. Amino acids: CASSSRGSGSYEQYF.

The V and J genes are TRBV6-2 or TRBV6-3 and TRBJ2-7; tentatively, D is TRBD2 (7 bases). The V gene's germline CDR1 is MNHEY and CDR2 SVGEGT. This CDR3 has 14 amino acids. Trimming cost V 6 bases and J 1 base, with 13 bases left between them. CDR3 coding DNA: TGTGCCAGCAGACCCGCGGGGGCTTCCTACGAGCAGTACTTC. Residues: CASRPAGASYEQYF.

This clonotype was detected a few times. This CDR3 is CAISENGGASSVDTQYF. As DNA, the CDR3 is TGTGCCATCAGTGAAAACGGGGGGGCCTCGTCCGTCGATACGCAGTATTTT. The chain has TRBV10-3 and TRBJ2-3; 8 nucleotides align to TRBD2. Germline assignment: CDR1 ENHRY and CDR2 SYGVKD. Losses at the gene ends were 3 bases for V and 6 bases for J; bases not matched to a gene: 14. This CDR3 is built from 17 residues.

The rearrangement uses TRBV6-1 and TRBJ2-4; 9 bases agree with TRBD1. The CDR3 consists of 16 residues. The V gene end was trimmed by 6 bases and the J gene end by 3 bases; junction bases not matched to a gene: 9. Germline CDR1 and CDR2: MNHNS and SASEGT. In DNA, the CDR3 is TGTGCCAGCAGGCCCGGACAGGGGAAGGTCAAAAACATTCAGTACTTC. This gives the protein CASRPGQGKVKNIQYF.

There are a few counts of this clonotype. The chain has TRBV4-2 and TRBJ2-2, with 11 positions matching TRBD2. Germline trimming cut 4 bases from V and 1 base from J; bases unmatched to any gene: 11. The germline gives CDR1 LGHNA, CDR2 YNFKEQ. This CDR3 has 19 residues. The CDR3 DNA is TGTGCCAGCAGCCCCTCCGCTAGCGGGGGGCAAAGGAACACCGGGGAGCTGTTTTTT. It encodes CASSPSASGGQRNTGELFF.